These 3 T cell receptor beta chains originate from one sample sequenced in a study of blood T cells in healthy people across ages. With a J-beta primer mix and a sample-barcoded 5' primer, a second PCR ran 7 to 11 cycles. TCRdb itself ran the 5' RACE reads through MiXCR, one entry per CDR3 protein. The repertoire consists of about 1.4 million distinct CDR3 sequences, with roughly 64% occurring once and the leading ten covering 5% to 7%. The sample comprised blood. Receptors were obtained from a man aged 18 to 30 in good health.

A few counts support this clonotype. The chain links TRBV24-1 to TRBJ2-4; the match to TRBD1 covers 10 bases. Gene TRBJ2-7 matches the end of the DNA better, so the J call may be wrong. In germline, CDR1 is KGHDR, CDR2 SFDVKD. This CDR3 comprises 14 residues. The CDR3 spells CATMGQGIPYEQYF. The CDR3 nucleotides read TGTGCCACCATGGGACAGGGGATTCCCTACGAGCAGTACTTC.

This clonotype turned up a few times. V gene TRBV20-1 combines with J gene TRBJ2-7, with TRBD2 matching over 11 bases. CDR1 DFQATT and CDR2 SNEGSKA come from the germline V gene (reference sequence). V lost 4 bases to trimming and J lost 6 bases; unmatched junction nucleotides: 8. The CDR3 totals 14 residues. The CDR3 coding sequence is TGCAGTGCTACGTCTCTCGGACTAGCGGGCGAGCAGTACTTC. Translating gives CSATSLGLAGEQYF.

The chain combines TRBV10-2 with TRBJ2-3; possible D gene TRBD2, 7 bases. Trimming pared 5 bases from V and 2 bases from J, leaving 11 bases between. This CDR3 spans 14 amino acids. CDR1 and CDR2 from the germline V gene are WSHSY and SAAADI. CDR3 coding DNA: TGCGCCAGCAGTCCAGCGGGACACACAGATACGCAGTATTTT. Protein sequence: CASSPAGHTDTQYF.